The 20 T cell receptor beta chains below were found in one sample sequenced in a study of graft-versus-host responses after intestinal transplantation. These receptors' targets are unknown. Here immunoSEQ multiplex PCR was the method, and the copy in TCRdb shows in-frame clones only, minus some. The sample lists 100,000 to 140,000 clones; over 80% were seen once. This material consisted of unstimulated CD4+ T cells sorted from spleen or lymph node cells, taken before transplant. These receptors originate from a human donor who was the organ donor for an intestinal transplant.

This clone was observed a few times. For the CDR3, the DNA is TGTGCCAGCAGTGTTCCGTCTCAGCCCCAGCATTTT. Amino acids: CASSVPSQPQHF. The chain has TRBV6-6 and TRBJ1-5; D not certain. The CDR3 contains 12 residues. V lost 5 bases, J lost 6 bases, and 8 bases lay in between. Looked up from germline, CDR1 is MNHNY and CDR2 is SVGAGI (reference sequence).

CDR3 nucleotides: TGTGCCAGCAGTCCAGGGGCAGGGGAGACCCAGTACTTC. Translation gives CASSPGAGETQYF. The chain joins TRBV7-7 to TRBJ2-5; tentative D call: TRBD1 (6 bases). Between the trimmed V and J ends, which lost 6 bases and 5 bases, there was a span of 13 bases. This CDR3 has 13 amino acids. Germline V CDR1 and CDR2: SSHAT, FNYEAQ (reference sequence).

The chain recombines TRBV6-8 with TRBJ1-1; D is ambiguous. The CDR3 is 15 residues long. V was trimmed by 2 bases and J by 0 bases, leaving 10 bases between them. Germline CDR1 is MNHGY and CDR2 is SAAAGT. In DNA, the CDR3 is TGTGCCAGCAGTTACGGTCAGGTCATGAACACTGAAGCTTTCTTT. This encodes CASSYGQVMNTEAFF.

The table lists this clone with a few counts. V is TRBV7-9 and J is TRBJ2-1, with 10 bases matching TRBD2. CDR3 length: 13 amino acids. The germline V gene has CDR1 SEHNR and CDR2 FQNEAQ (reference sequence). J was trimmed by 12 bases and V by 4 bases; bases with no gene match: 6. Here the CDR3 reads CASSSASGRRQFF. CDR3 coding DNA: TGTGCCAGCAGCTCGGCTAGCGGGAGAAGGCAGTTCTTC.

The rearrangement joins TRBV9 to TRBJ1-1, with a possible D match to TRBD1 (6 bases). The V gene's germline CDR1 is SGDLS and CDR2 YYNGEE. Trimming removed 4 bases from V and 10 bases from J, with 23 bases in between. The CDR3 totals 15 residues. For the CDR3, the DNA is TGTGCCAGCAGCCCCCGTACTGGGGGCCCAGGAGGAGCTTTCTTT. Its protein product is CASSPRTGGPGGAFF.

This rearrangement joins TRBV18 to TRBJ2-1; D is unclear. Trimming pared 2 bases from V and 0 bases from J, leaving 5 bases between. The germline V gene encodes CDR1 KGHSH and CDR2 LQKENI. This CDR3 has 14 amino acids. Here the CDR3 DNA reads TGTGCCAGCTCACCAAGGACCTCCTACAATGAGCAGTTCTTC. Translation: CASSPRTSYNEQFF.

The J gene is TRBJ1-5, the V gene TRBV29-1, with D hard to call. Germline V lookup: CDR1 SQVTM, CDR2 ANQGSEA. The CDR3 is 14 residues long. V lost 6 bases and J lost 0, with 12 bases in between. DNA for the CDR3: TGCAGCGTAGCAGACGGCTATAGCAATCAGCCCCAGCATTTT. Protein product: CSVADGYSNQPQHF.

The chain couples TRBV5-1 to TRBJ1-4; D may be TRBD1 (6 bases). There are 14 residues in the CDR3. The V and J ends lost 7 bases and 2 bases respectively, with 12 bases between them. The germline V gene has CDR1 SGHRS and CDR2 YFSETQ. As DNA, the CDR3 is TGCGCCAGCTCTACAAGGGGGACTAATGAAAAACTGTTTTTT. Its translation: CASSTRGTNEKLFF.

The chain is built from TRBV6-6 and TRBJ1-1; 9 bases are shared with TRBD1. Trimming at V came to 2 bases and at J to 6 bases, leaving 1 base not matched to a gene. CDR3 length equals 13 residues. CDR1 is MNHNY, CDR2 SVGAGI, per germline (reference sequence). CDR3 sequence reads: CASSYRDRAEAFF. CDR3 bases: TGTGCCAGCAGTTACCGGGACAGGGCTGAAGCTTTCTTT.

The chain combines TRBV5-4 with TRBJ1-3, with 7 bases matching TRBD1. In germline, CDR1 is SGHNT, CDR2 YYREEE (reference sequence). CDR3 length: 17 residues. V lost 0 bases, J lost 2 bases, and 8 bases stayed unmatched. CDR3 amino acids: CASSLGGARGAGNTIYF. The CDR3 DNA reads TGTGCCAGCAGCTTGGGTGGCGCCAGGGGGGCTGGAAACACCATATATTTT. The whole variable domain, filled in from reference TRBV5-4 and TRBJ1-3, reads ETGVTQSPTHLIKTRGQQVTLRCSSQSGHNTVSWYQQALGQGPQFIFQYYREEENGRGNFPPRFSGLQFPNYSSELNVNALELDDSALYLCASSLGGARGAGNTIYFGEGSWLTVV.

The rearrangement links TRBV10-2 to TRBJ2-1; tentatively, D is TRBD2 (5 bases). The germline CDR1 and CDR2 sequences are WSHSY and SAAADI. V dropped 6 bases and J dropped 2 bases, with 23 bases sitting between them. The CDR3 consists of 18 residues. The CDR3 region is CASSKENFPAAPYNEQFF. The CDR3 DNA reads as TGCGCCAGCAGCAAAGAAAACTTTCCAGCGGCGCCCTACAATGAGCAGTTCTTC.

A remark on this clone: Different DNA sequences within this sample yield the same CDR3. The chain joins TRBV5-1 to TRBJ2-7; TRBD1 is a possible D gene (5 bases). The CDR3 sequence is 13 residues long. The V and J ends lost 0 bases and 7 bases respectively, with 11 bases between them. CDR1 SGHRS and CDR2 YFSETQ come from the germline V gene. This CDR3 reads CASSLELGREQYF. As DNA, the CDR3 is TGCGCCAGCAGCTTGGAGTTGGGGCGGGAGCAGTACTTC. The full variable domain, its missing parts supplied by reference TRBV5-1 and TRBJ2-7, is KAGVTQTPRYLIKTRGQQVTLSCSPISGHRSVSWYQQTPGQGLQFLFEYFSETQRNKGNFPGRFSGRQFSNSRSEMNVSTLELGDSALYLCASSLELGREQYFGPGTRLTVT.

The CDR3 nucleotides read TGTGCCAGCGCGTCGGACAGGGGTGGGACCCAGTACTTC. It is translated as CASASDRGGTQYF. V is TRBV6-6 and J is TRBJ2-5, with 9 nucleotides matching TRBD1. Germline CDR1 and CDR2: MNHNY and SVGAGI (reference sequence). The V gene end was trimmed by 8 bases and the J gene end by 7 bases; junction bases not matched to a gene: 8. The CDR3 is 13 residues long.

The genes are TRBV9 and TRBJ1-3; D is possibly TRBD1 (6 bases). Germline lookup yields CDR1 SGDLS and CDR2 YYNGEE. This CDR3 comprises 15 residues. V lost 3 bases to trimming and J lost 3 bases, with 13 bases between them. CDR3 in amino acids: CASSGGGRGGNTIYF. The CDR3 coding sequence is TGTGCCAGCAGCGGGGGGGGGCGCGGTGGAAACACCATATATTTT.

V usage is TRBV6-1 and J usage is TRBJ2-5; D is undetermined. CDR3 length equals 14 residues. The germline V and J ends were trimmed by 3 bases and 1 base, with 9 bases remaining between them. Germline V gene data show CDR1 as MNHNS and CDR2 as SASEGT. The CDR3, as DNA: TGTGCCAGCAGTGATTTGGGGTTCCAAGAGACCCAGTACTTC. Its translation: CASSDLGFQETQYF.

The rearrangement uses TRBV11-3 and TRBJ2-5; D gene ambiguous. The DNA matches TRBJ2-7 better at its end, which makes the J call doubtful. Germline values: CDR1 SGHNT, CDR2 YENEEA. The CDR3 spans 14 residues. The CDR3 region has the DNA TGTGCCAGCAGCTTAGGCTATGACTTCTACGAGCAGTACTTC. Translation gives CASSLGYDFYEQYF.

The rearrangement uses TRBV5-1 and TRBJ1-1; D possibly corresponds to TRBD1 (5 bases). The length of the CDR3 is 14 residues. Germline CDR1 is SGHRS and CDR2 is YFSETQ. V was pared by 2 bases and J by 1 base, with 9 bases between. The CDR3 DNA sequence: TGCGCCAGCAGCTTCGACAGCCCGAACACTGAAGCTTTCTTT. Amino acid sequence: CASSFDSPNTEAFF.

In the case of this clone: Other DNA sequences within the sample encode an identical CDR3. V gene TRBV7-8 combines with J gene TRBJ2-1; D possibly uses TRBD1 or TRBD2 (6 bases each). The germline V gene has CDR1 SGHVS and CDR2 FQNEAQ. V shed 0 bases and J shed 2 bases, with 8 bases lying between them. The CDR3 is 15 residues long. The CDR3 DNA follows: TGTGCCAGCAGCTTAGCCGGGGGCCCCTACAATGAGCAGTTCTTC. This sequence encodes CASSLAGGPYNEQFF.

The chain carries TRBV2 and TRBJ2-7; tentatively, D is TRBD2 (6 bases). The germline CDR1 and CDR2 sequences are SNHLY and FYNNEI. There are 13 residues in the CDR3. The ends were cut back, 6 bases at V and 3 bases at J, with 12 bases in the middle. This chain's CDR3 is CASRRDWIYEQYF. CDR3 bases: TGTGCCAGCAGGCGGGACTGGATCTACGAGCAGTACTTC.

This chain connects TRBV7-2 to TRBJ2-7; D is ambiguous. The CDR3 extends over 14 amino acids. V shed 2 bases and J shed 0 bases, with 8 bases lying between them. CDR1 is SGHTA and CDR2 is FQGNSA in the germline V gene. The CDR3 DNA follows: TGTGCCAGCAGCTTAAACCGAAACTCCTACGAGCAGTACTTC. This gives the protein CASSLNRNSYEQYF.